This T cell receptor beta chain is from a study of response to subunit inactivated influenza vaccine. MiXCR, run by TCRdb on the RT-PCR reads, gives a single entry per CDR3 protein. This sample has more than 700,000 distinct CDR3 sequences, with over 20% found just once. Unmatched junction bases numbered 3, after V lost 9 bases and J lost 5 bases. This CDR3 contains 11 residues. Germline assignment: CDR1 MNHNS and CDR2 SASEGT. This sequence was found in a man aged 50 to 60 who received an inactivated influenza vaccine. The V call is TRBV6-1, the J call TRBJ2-5; the match to TRBD1 covers 7 bases. The specimen was PBMCs from blood, collected about 5 days after vaccination. CDR3 sequence reads: CASPQGETQYF. The CDR3 bases are TGTGCCAGTCCACAGGGGGAGACCCAGTACTTC.